This is a list of T cell receptor beta chains from one sample in a study of cytomegalovirus exposure and HLA in healthy donors. TCRdb's copy holds only in-frame clones and misses some; the assay was immunoSEQ multiplex PCR. The repertoire holds more than 100,000 clones, over 70% seen once, with roughly 1.5% in the top ten. Sequences were obtained from PBMCs. The receptors here all came from a woman between 18 and 29 years old in good health and CMV-seronegative. Each CDR3 is given with its conserved first and last residue. A D gene is named only where the DNA matches it firmly. Only part of the rows carry a size: once, few, many, or a class if the clone is expanded.

NA	NA	TRBJ1-1	TRBV7-9	TGTGCCAGCAGCTTAGACGGGGGGACTGAAGCTTTCTTT	CASSLDGGTEAFF
NA	TRBD2	TRBJ2-1	TRBV6-5	TGTGCCAGCAGTTACGCAGCTAGCGGAGCCTCCCAGGTGCAGTTCTTC	CASSYAASGASQVQFF
NA	NA	TRBJ1-2	TRBV29-1	TGCAGCGTTGAGGCCGTGAACGGCTACACCTTC	CSVEAVNGYTF
NA	TRBD1	TRBJ2-1	TRBV15	TGTGCCACCAGCAGAGATTCAGGGACAGCGTTTTACAATGAGCAGTTCTTC	CATSRDSGTAFYNEQFF
NA	NA	TRBJ2-2	TRBV7-2	TGTGCCAGCAGCGGCGGGACTCGTCACCGGGAGCTGTTTTTT	CASSGGTRHRELFF
NA	NA	TRBJ1-4	TRBV28	TGTGCCAGCAGCGAACCGGGTGAGGTTTCCCAAAAACTGTTTTTT	CASSEPGEVSQKLFF
NA	NA	TRBJ2-3	TRBV7-8	TGTGCCAGCAGCTTATCCCGGGGGTCAGATACGCAGTATTTT	CASSLSRGSDTQYF
NA	TRBD2	TRBJ2-4	TRBV7-2	TGTGCCAGCAGCCCAACTAGCGGGTCAGGCCTAGCCAAAAACATTCAGTACTTC	CASSPTSGSGLAKNIQYF
few	NA	TRBJ1-2	TRBV2	TGTGCCAGCAGCTACCCCGGGAAAATCTATGGCTACACCTTC	CASSYPGKIYGYTF
NA	NA	TRBJ1-1	TRBV21-1	TGTGCCAGCAGCAATAAGGGGACAGTCTCAAACACTGAAGCTTTCTTT	CASSNKGTVSNTEAFF
NA	TRBD2	TRBJ2-3	TRBV6-1	TGTGCCAGCAGTGGGGGACTAGCGGGAGAAGGGCCGCAGTATTTT	CASSGGLAGEGPQYF
NA	NA	TRBJ1-4	TRBV15	TGTGCCACCAGCCCCCAGTCAACTAATGAAAAACTGTTTTTT	CATSPQSTNEKLFF
few	NA	TRBJ2-3	TRBV15	TGTGCCACCGCGGCAGGGGACATAGATACGCAGTATTTT	CATAAGDIDTQYF
NA	TRBD2	TRBJ2-7	TRBV10-3	TGTGCCATCAGCCGCGGGACTAGCGGAGCCTACGAGCAGTACTTC	CAISRGTSGAYEQYF
NA	NA	TRBJ1-5	TRBV15	TGTGCCACCAGCAGAGATAGGGGGGGACAACTCAATCAGCCCCAGCATTTT	CATSRDRGGQLNQPQHF
NA	NA	TRBJ1-4	TRBV5-4	TGTGCCACAACAGCGGGAGATGAAAAACTGTTTTTT	CATTAGDEKLFF
NA	NA	TRBJ1-5	TRBV10-2	TGCGCCAGCGGAGGACAGAGCCTCAATCAGCCCCAGCATTTT	CASGGQSLNQPQHF
NA	NA	TRBJ1-5	TRBV15	TGTGCCACCAGCAAAGCGGGTTTCCGTCGGAATCAGCCCCAGCATTTT	CATSKAGFRRNQPQHF
NA	NA	TRBJ2-1	TRBV5-1	TGCGCCAGCAGCCGCGGACTTCCGCGGAACAATGAGCAGTTCTTC	CASSRGLPRNNEQFF
NA	NA	TRBJ1-2	TRBV15	TGTGCCACCAGCAGAGAGATCACAGGCGCTGGCTACACCTTC	CATSREITGAGYTF
NA	NA	TRBJ2-2	TRBV9	TGTGCCAGCAGCCCCCGACAGGCCACCGGGGAGCTGTTTTTT	CASSPRQATGELFF
NA	NA	TRBJ2-2	TRBV5-1	TGCGCCAGCAGCTTGGAGACAGCCAACACCGGGGAGCTGTTTTTT	CASSLETANTGELFF
NA	TRBD2	TRBJ2-2	TRBV7-8	TGTGCCAGCAGCCCAAGGCCTAGCGGGAGTAACACCGGGGAGCTGTTTTTT	CASSPRPSGSNTGELFF
few	NA	TRBJ1-2	TRBV5-1	TGCGCCAGCAGCTTCGGGGAAATCTATGGCTACACCTTC	CASSFGEIYGYTF
NA	NA	TRBJ1-1	TRBV30	TGTGCCTGGGATTCGCGGGTTGAAGCTTTCTTT	CAWDSRVEAFF
NA	TRBD1	TRBJ2-6	TRBV19	TGTGCCAGTAGTATAGGTGGGACAGCCAGCGTCCTGACTTTC	CASSIGGTASVLTF
NA	NA	TRBJ2-7	TRBV11-2	TGTGCCAGCAGCCAAAACAGATTAAACGAGCAGTACTTC	CASSQNRLNEQYF
NA	TRBD2	TRBJ2-7	TRBV5-1	TGCGCCAGCAGCTTGGCCGGAGTAGCGGGAGGGTTCGAGCAGTACTTC	CASSLAGVAGGFEQYF
NA	TRBD1	TRBJ1-1	TRBV25-1	TGTGCCAGCAGTGGGGGACAGGGGGCAGAAGCTTTCTTT	CASSGGQGAEAFF